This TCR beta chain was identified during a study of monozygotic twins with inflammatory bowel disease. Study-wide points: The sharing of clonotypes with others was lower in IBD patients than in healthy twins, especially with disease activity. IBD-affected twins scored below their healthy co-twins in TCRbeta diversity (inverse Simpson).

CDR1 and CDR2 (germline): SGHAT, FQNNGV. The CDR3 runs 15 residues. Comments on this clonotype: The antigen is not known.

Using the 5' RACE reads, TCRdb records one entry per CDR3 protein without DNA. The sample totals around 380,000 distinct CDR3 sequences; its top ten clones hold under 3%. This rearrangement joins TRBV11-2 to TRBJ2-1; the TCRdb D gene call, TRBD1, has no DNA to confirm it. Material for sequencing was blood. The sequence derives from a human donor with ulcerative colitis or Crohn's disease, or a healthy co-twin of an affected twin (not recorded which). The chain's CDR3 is CASSVRDRGYNEQFF.